The 19 T cell receptor beta chains below were found in one sample sequenced in a study of early T cells in non-severe SARS-CoV-2 infection. TCRdb fed the 5' RACE reads into MiXCR, producing one record per CDR3 protein. Seen here are some 60,000 distinct CDR3 sequences, more than 8.5% observed once, and the top ten hold over 8.5%. The sequenced sample was whole blood. The source of these receptors is an adult who was a healthcare worker with PCR-confirmed SARS-CoV-2 infection or an uninfected control (not recorded which).

This clonotype was seen many times. This rearrangement joins TRBV30 to TRBJ2-1; TRBD2 is a possible D gene (5 bases). The CDR3 loop spans 12 amino acids. Germline CDR1 and CDR2: GTSNPN and SVGIG (reference sequence). Trimming shortened V by 2 bases and J by 6 bases, and 8 bases separated the two germline ends. The CDR3, as DNA: TGTGCCTGGAGTAGCGGTGCCAATGAGCAGTTCTTC. Protein sequence: CAWSSGANEQFF.

The V call is TRBV29-1, the J call TRBJ2-7; D unresolved. The CDR3 length is 13 residues. The V gene lost 4 bases and the J gene lost 3 bases, with 13 bases spanning the gap. Germline values: CDR1 SQVTM, CDR2 ANQGSEA. The CDR3 nucleotides are TGCAGCGTTGGGATTCCTTTAGGCTACGAGCAGTACTTC. It encodes CSVGIPLGYEQYF.

On this clonotype itself: This clone may be a read error of a much larger clone one base away. V is TRBV18 and J is TRBJ1-1; no firm D call. Per germline, CDR1 KGHSH and CDR2 LQKENI. The CDR3 has 14 residues. The CDR3 here is CVSTPSAMNTEAFF. The DNA of the CDR3 is TGTGTCAGCACCCCGTCAGCCATGAACACTGAAGCTTTCTTT. Using reference TRBV18 and TRBJ1-1 for the parts outside the CDR3, the full variable domain is NAGVMQNPRHLVRRRGQEARLRCSPMKGHSHVYWYRQLPEEGLKFMVYLQKENIIDESGMPKERFSAEFPKEGPSILRIQQVVRGDSAAYFCVSTPSAMNTEAFFGQGTRLTVV.

This clonotype was counted a few times. The chain carries TRBV9 and TRBJ2-7; D is perhaps TRBD2 (6 bases). CDR1 and CDR2 (germline): SGDLS, YYNGEE. Trimming shortened V by 0 bases and J by 2 bases, and 9 bases separated the two germline ends. There are 14 residues in the CDR3. In DNA form, the CDR3 reads TGTGCCAGCAGCGTAGTAGCGGTTACCTACGAGCAGTACTTC. It codes for CASSVVAVTYEQYF.

This clonotype was seen many times. V and J are TRBV12-3 or TRBV12-4 and TRBJ1-2; no clear D. The CDR3 runs 14 residues. V was trimmed by 2 bases and J by 2 bases, leaving 9 bases between them. As DNA, the CDR3 is TGTGCCAGCAGTTTAAAGTCCTCCAACTATGGCTACACCTTC. This codes for CASSLKSSNYGYTF.

The genes are TRBV11-1 and TRBJ2-7; 8 bases line up with TRBD2. CDR1 SGHAT and CDR2 FQDESV come from the germline V gene (reference sequence). This CDR3 contains 14 residues. The ends lost 5 bases at V and 4 bases at J; junction bases unmatched: 7. The CDR3 coding sequence is TGTGCCAGCAGCCGTACTAGCGGTGGGTACGAGCAGTACTTC. It encodes CASSRTSGGYEQYF.

This chain uses TRBV4-1 with TRBJ2-4, with TRBD2 matching over 7 bases. The CDR3 spans 15 residues. The germline CDR1 and CDR2 sequences are MGHRA and YSYEKL. The V and J ends lost 0 bases and 3 bases, in that order; junction bases with no gene match: 2. The CDR3 region has the DNA TGCGCCAGCAGCCAAGAAGCTAGCGGCAAAAACATTCAGTACTTC. The encoded protein is CASSQEASGKNIQYF.

J is TRBJ2-7 and V is TRBV4-2, with D tentatively TRBD2 (5 bases). Trimming shortened V by 2 bases and J by 6 bases, and 5 bases separated the two germline ends. Germline-derived CDR1 and CDR2 are LGHNA and YNFKEQ. The CDR3 spans 11 residues. CDR3: CASSQRGEQYF. The CDR3 DNA sequence: TGTGCCAGCAGCCAACGGGGCGAGCAGTACTTC.

This clonotype was observed a handful of times. This chain connects TRBV27 to TRBJ2-3, with 7 bases aligning to TRBD2. Germline loops: CDR1 MNHEY, CDR2 SMNVEV (reference sequence). V lost 3 bases, J lost 6 bases, and 12 bases stayed unmatched. This CDR3 has 16 amino acids. CDR3 protein: CASSLYFPPGRDTQYF. The CDR3 DNA follows: TGTGCCAGCAGTTTGTACTTCCCCCCCGGGAGGGATACGCAGTATTTT.

V usage is TRBV29-1 and J usage is TRBJ1-1, with D possibly TRBD1 on 5 matching bases. Germline V lookup: CDR1 SQVTM, CDR2 ANQGSEA. The CDR3 covers 13 residues. Trimming removed 6 bases from V and 5 bases from J, with 16 bases in between. The CDR3 nucleotides are TGCAGCGTGCTCGGTGAGGGGCGGACTGAAGCTTTCTTT. Protein sequence: CSVLGEGRTEAFF.

This clonotype was observed a handful of times. The CDR3 spells CASSQDTGGKQFF. The CDR3 DNA is TGTGCCAGCAGCCAGGACACAGGGGGCAAGCAGTTCTTC. The chain joins TRBV4-2 to TRBJ2-1; 9 positions agree with TRBD1. The germline gives CDR1 LGHNA, CDR2 YNFKEQ. V shed 3 bases, J shed 11 bases, and the junction held 5 bases outside the gene matches. The CDR3 is 13 amino acids.

This clonotype was recorded a few times. The rearrangement links TRBV6-5 to TRBJ1-5, with TRBD1 identical over 7 bases. The germline CDR1 and CDR2 sequences are MNHEY and SVGAGI. V shed 5 bases and J 1 base; nucleotides not matched to a gene: 8. This CDR3 is 16 amino acids long. CDR3 protein: CASSPSGTASNQPQHF. The DNA for the CDR3 is TGTGCCAGCAGTCCTTCGGGGACAGCCAGCAATCAGCCCCAGCATTTT.

This clonotype was counted a few times. The V call is TRBV7-3, the J call TRBJ2-2; 14 positions agree with TRBD2. This CDR3 is built from 17 residues. The V gene's germline CDR1 is SGHTA and CDR2 FQGTGA. J was trimmed by 5 bases and V by 2 bases; bases with no gene match: 4. This chain's CDR3 is CASSLGGTSGRTGELFF. The CDR3, as DNA: TGTGCCAGCAGCTTAGGAGGGACTAGCGGGAGAACCGGGGAGCTGTTTTTT.

This clonotype appeared many times. V is TRBV11-2 and J is TRBJ2-1, with D uncertain. CDR3 length: 15 residues. V was shortened by 0 bases and J by 4 bases, with 10 bases between the two germline ends. The germline V gene has CDR1 SGHAT and CDR2 FQNNGV. Here the CDR3 reads CASSLEIRGYNEQFF. The CDR3 bases are TGTGCCAGCAGCTTAGAAATTCGTGGTTACAATGAGCAGTTCTTC.

The chain employs TRBV19 and TRBJ2-2, with a weak D call TRBD2 (5 bases). This CDR3 has 20 amino acids. Germline-derived CDR1 and CDR2 are LNHDA and SQIVND (reference sequence). Trimming removed 0 bases at V and 0 bases at J, with 20 bases between. The CDR3 DNA reads TGTGCCAGTAGTATAGATAACGTTCGGCGAGCGGTTCCGAACACCGGGGAGCTGTTTTTT. Amino acids: CASSIDNVRRAVPNTGELFF.

This clonotype has a count of ten or more. The chain is built from TRBV10-3 and TRBJ1-1; 9 positions match TRBD1. CDR3 length: 15 amino acids. J lost 1 base, V lost 4 bases, and 4 bases had no gene match. The V gene's germline CDR1 is ENHRY and CDR2 SYGVKD. The CDR3 is CAISGRTGENTEAFF. CDR3 nucleotides: TGTGCCATCAGTGGGAGGACAGGGGAGAACACTGAAGCTTTCTTT.

There are many counts of this clonotype. The V gene is TRBV10-3, the J gene TRBJ2-1; 7 bases are a match to TRBD1. J lost 0 bases, V lost 3 bases, and 5 bases had no gene match. The CDR3 has 16 amino acids. Looked up from germline, CDR1 is ENHRY and CDR2 is SYGVKD. CDR3 DNA: TGTGCCATCAGTGAAAGACAGGGAGCCTCCTACAATGAGCAGTTCTTC. It yields the protein CAISERQGASYNEQFF.

The chain carries TRBV5-1 and TRBJ2-3, with 9 bases fitting TRBD2. J was trimmed by 1 base and V by 0 bases; bases with no gene match: 3. Germline CDR1 reads SGHRS; CDR2 reads YFSETQ. The CDR3 runs to 16 residues. This chain's CDR3 is CASSLEVAGGTDTQYF. CDR3 nucleotides: TGCGCCAGCAGCTTGGAAGTAGCGGGAGGCACAGATACGCAGTATTTT.

At least ten counts were recorded for this clonotype. At one end the junction does not follow the germline gene, possibly because of a read error. The CDR3 protein is CASSPGGRYDSPLHF. The CDR3, as DNA: TGTGCCAGCAGCCCCGGGGGCCGGTACGATTCACCCCTCCATTTT. V usage is TRBV7-2 and J usage is TRBJ1-6; weak D call: TRBD1 (6 bases). Per germline, CDR1 SGHTA and CDR2 FQGNSA. The CDR3 length is 15 residues.